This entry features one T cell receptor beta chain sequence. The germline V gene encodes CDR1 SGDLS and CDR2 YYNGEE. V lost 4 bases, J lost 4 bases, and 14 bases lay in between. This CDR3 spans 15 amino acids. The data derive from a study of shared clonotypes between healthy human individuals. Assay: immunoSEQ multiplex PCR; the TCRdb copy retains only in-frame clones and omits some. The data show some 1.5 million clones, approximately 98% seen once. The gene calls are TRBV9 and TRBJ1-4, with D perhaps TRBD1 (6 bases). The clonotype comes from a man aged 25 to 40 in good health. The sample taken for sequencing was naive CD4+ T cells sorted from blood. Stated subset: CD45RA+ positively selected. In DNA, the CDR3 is TGTGCCAGCAGCCGGAGGACAGCTATTAATGAAAAACTGTTTTTT. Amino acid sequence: CASSRRTAINEKLFF.